The 10 T cell receptor beta chains listed next were all sequenced from one sample in a study of CXCR3-negative and CXCR3-positive naive CD8 T cells. Each TRB cDNA library was prepared by 5' RACE (with UMI labels). TCRdb re-analyzed the 5' RACE reads; it lists each CDR3 protein once, without DNA. This repertoire includes 90,000 to 100,000 distinct CDR3 sequences. Sequenced: naive CXCR3- CD8+ T cells from blood. Subset described: CD45RO-CCR7+CD27+CD95- naive CD8+ T cells lacking CXCR3 (TNR3-). The receptor source for this set is a human donor in good health. Some clones in this sample may be carry-over from other donors' samples.

This chain connects TRBV28 to TRBJ2-7; TCRdb names TRBD1, which stays unverified in the absence of DNA. The CDR3 contains 13 residues. The germline V gene has CDR1 MDHEN and CDR2 SYDVKM. This CDR3 is CASSLDRDYEQYF.

This chain connects TRBV4-3 to TRBJ1-4. This CDR3 has 16 residues. CDR1 and CDR2 (germline): LGHNA, YSLEER. The CDR3 loop reads CASSQDHWDGNEKLFF.

The chain recombines TRBV20-1 with TRBJ1-2; TCRdb selects TRBD1, and the lack of DNA leaves this call unchecked. This CDR3 is built from 15 residues. Germline V CDR1 and CDR2: DFQATT, SNEGSKA (reference sequence). Here the CDR3 reads CSARDEYTGLDGYTF.

This chain links TRBV28 with TRBJ2-5; as DNA is missing, the TRBD1 call by TCRdb cannot be tested. This CDR3 has 16 amino acids. In germline, CDR1 is MDHEN, CDR2 SYDVKM. The CDR3 spells CASSPFDRGRGKTQYF.

V is TRBV5-5 and J is TRBJ1-3. This CDR3 contains 16 residues. CDR1 SGHKS and CDR2 YYEKEE come from the germline V gene (reference sequence). CDR3 residues: CASSLGLTRAGNTIYF.

This chain connects TRBV7-9 to TRBJ1-1. The CDR3 loop spans 15 amino acids. Per the germline V gene, CDR1 is SEHNR and CDR2 is FQNEAQ (reference sequence). CDR3 sequence: CASSPRPGGGTEAFF.

The CDR3 region is CASSLGGSAPTEAFF. The chain is built from TRBV5-1 and TRBJ1-1; the D call of TRBD1 rests on TCRdb alone, since no DNA is present to check it. Looked up from germline, CDR1 is SGHRS and CDR2 is YFSETQ. There are 15 residues in the CDR3.

The J gene is TRBJ2-7, the V gene TRBV5-1; TCRdb selects TRBD2, and the lack of DNA leaves this call unchecked. Germline CDR1 reads SGHRS; CDR2 reads YFSETQ. This CDR3 region has 15 residues. Here the CDR3 reads CASSYLSGGPVEQYF.

This CDR3 reads CASSDTHPEAFF. The chain combines TRBV25-1 with TRBJ1-1. CDR1 MGHDK and CDR2 SYGVNS come from the germline V gene. The CDR3 runs 12 residues.

V gene TRBV27 combines with J gene TRBJ2-1. Germline V gene lookup returns CDR1 MNHEY and CDR2 SMNVEV (reference sequence). CDR3 size: 14 residues. Here the CDR3 reads CASSLSLWGNEQFF.